Below are 27 T cell receptor beta chains sequenced from a single sample in a study of OX40 agonist ivuxolimab in advanced cancers. Measured with immunoSEQ multiplex PCR; TCRdb has only the in-frame clones, and not every one. The table includes more than 50,000 clones, 80% to 90% detected once. The specimen comprised CD4+ or CD8+ T cells sorted from blood, sampled in a trial of the OX40 agonist ivuxolimab. The receptors derive from an adult with an advanced solid tumor such as melanoma, head and neck, liver or kidney cancer.

The rearrangement uses TRBV6-5 and TRBJ2-5; maybe TRBD1 (6 bases). The J call is uncertain, as TRBJ2-7 better fits the DNA end. The germline V gene encodes CDR1 MNHEY and CDR2 SVGAGI. The CDR3 has 15 residues. This CDR3 reads CASSYSIIGGYEQYF. The CDR3 DNA reads as TGTGCCAGCAGTTACTCGATTATAGGGGGCTACGAGCAGTACTTC.

The chain combines TRBV4-1 with TRBJ1-3; 8 bases align to TRBD1. From germline, CDR1 is MGHRA and CDR2 YSYEKL. Unmatched junction bases numbered 14, after V lost 1 base and J lost 9 bases. This CDR3 is 17 amino acids long. CDR3 coding DNA: TGCGCCAGCAGCCAAGGGACAGGGTGGGGAGTTTCTTTCACCATATATTTT. Its protein product is CASSQGTGWGVSFTIYF.

The chain uses TRBV7-6 and TRBJ2-1; no clear D gene. This CDR3 is 17 amino acids long. With 1 base removed from V and 0 bases from J, the gap between germline ends came to 13 bases. CDR1 SGHVS and CDR2 FNYEAQ come from the germline V gene. CDR3 sequence: CASSLVGFRSSYNEQFF. CDR3 in DNA: TGTGCCAGCAGCTTAGTTGGTTTCAGGAGCTCCTACAATGAGCAGTTCTTC.

In the case of this clone: Distinct nucleotide sequences in the sample also encode this CDR3. The chain employs TRBV15 and TRBJ1-2, with a possible D match to TRBD1 (5 bases). Germline V gene lookup returns CDR1 LNHNV and CDR2 YYDKDF (reference sequence). The V end lost 5 bases, the J end lost 4 bases, and 8 bases lay between the germline ends. The CDR3 contains 12 residues. The CDR3 DNA sequence: TGTGCCACCAGCCGGGACGGCTATGGCTACACCTTC. Residues: CATSRDGYGYTF.

This sequence joins TRBV5-1 and TRBJ2-7, with TRBD1 as a possible D gene (6 bases). The CDR3 spans 16 residues. Germline V gives CDR1 SGHRS, CDR2 YFSETQ. The V end lost 2 bases, the J end lost 6 bases, and 21 bases lay between the germline ends. The CDR3 bases are TGCGCCAGCAGCTTCGAAATGAAGGCAGGGGCGGGCGAGCAGTACTTC. As protein: CASSFEMKAGAGEQYF.

DNA for the CDR3: TGTGCCAGCAGCTTAGTTCCTAGCGGACGGGGCACAGATACGCAGTATTTT. As protein: CASSLVPSGRGTDTQYF. The chain employs TRBV11-1 and TRBJ2-3; 7 bases fit TRBD2. CDR3 length equals 17 residues. The trim removed 1 base at V and 1 base at J, leaving 8 bases unmatched. Looked up from germline, CDR1 is SGHAT and CDR2 is FQDESV (reference sequence). The complete variable domain, with remaining parts taken from reference TRBV11-1 and TRBJ2-3, reads EAEVAQSPRYKITEKSQAVAFWCDPISGHATLYWYRQILGQGPELLVQFQDESVVDDSQLPKDRFSAERLKGVDSTLKIQPAELGDSAMYLCASSLVPSGRGTDTQYFGPGTRLTVL.

CDR3 in DNA: TGTGCCAGCAGCTCCCCCGGAAGAAACACTGAAGCTTTCTTT. Translation gives CASSSPGRNTEAFF. This sequence joins TRBV6-5 and TRBJ1-1; no definite D call. V gave up 6 bases and J gave up 2 bases, with 13 bases separating them. CDR3 length equals 14 residues. From germline, CDR1 is MNHEY and CDR2 SVGAGI.

The gene calls are TRBV19 and TRBJ2-2, with TRBD1 matching 11 bases. The trim removed 5 bases at V and 6 bases at J, leaving 8 bases unmatched. CDR1 is LNHDA, CDR2 SQIVND, per germline (reference sequence). The CDR3 consists of 16 residues. This CDR3 is CASSSIQGQGAGELFF. The DNA for the CDR3 is TGTGCCAGTAGTTCCATCCAGGGACAGGGGGCCGGGGAGCTGTTTTTT.

This chain uses TRBV28 with TRBJ1-3; D possibly corresponds to TRBD1 (6 bases). The CDR3 is 12 residues long. The V gene's germline CDR1 is MDHEN and CDR2 SYDVKM. V was clipped by 5 bases and J by 15 bases, with 17 bases between them. The CDR3 sequence is CASSIQAGGAYF. The CDR3, as DNA: TGTGCCAGCAGTATACAGGCGGGGGGGGCATATTTT. The full variable domain, completed using reference TRBV28 and TRBJ1-3, is DVKVTQSSRYLVKRTGEKVFLECVQDMDHENMFWYRQDPGLGLRLIYFSYDVKMKEKGDIPEGYSVSREKKERFSLILESASTNQTSMYLCASSIQAGGAYFGEGSWLTVV.

The chain employs TRBV12-5 and TRBJ1-5, with D possibly matching TRBD1 (5 bases). Between the trimmed V and J ends, which lost 7 bases and 0 bases, there was a span of 16 bases. CDR3 length: 16 residues. Germline V lookup: CDR1 LGHNT, CDR2 FRNRAP. CDR3 bases: TGTGCTAGTGTCCTAGGAGCAGGGAATAGCAATCAGCCCCAGCATTTT. Translating gives CASVLGAGNSNQPQHF.

The rearrangement joins TRBV6-5 to TRBJ1-1, with a tentative D call TRBD1 (6 bases). The V and J ends lost 5 bases and 0 bases respectively, with 13 bases between them. The germline V gene encodes CDR1 MNHEY and CDR2 SVGAGI. The CDR3 covers 15 residues. The CDR3 bases are TGTGCCAGCAGTACCGAAGACAGGATGAACACTGAAGCTTTCTTT. This gives the protein CASSTEDRMNTEAFF.

The V call is TRBV2, the J call TRBJ1-6; 7 bases match TRBD1. The ends lost 8 bases at V and 8 bases at J; junction bases unmatched: 9. The CDR3 spans 14 residues. Germline CDR1 SNHLY, CDR2 FYNNEI. The CDR3 loop reads CASYGTEAYSPLHF. The CDR3 nucleotides are TGTGCCAGCTACGGGACAGAAGCGTATTCACCCCTCCACTTT.

The rearrangement joins TRBV6-1 to TRBJ2-7; 8 positions match TRBD1. The CDR3 spans 11 residues. V gave up 6 bases and J gave up 9 bases; unmatched junction bases: 4. Germline V gene lookup returns CDR1 MNHNS and CDR2 SASEGT. The CDR3 here is CASSPDRGQYF. CDR3 DNA: TGTGCCAGCAGCCCTGACAGGGGGCAGTACTTC.

CDR3 residues: CASSGPEQFF. In DNA form, the CDR3 reads TGTGCCAGCAGCGGGCCTGAGCAGTTCTTC. This chain connects TRBV7-9 to TRBJ2-1; D remains ambiguous. This CDR3 has 10 amino acids. Germline-derived CDR1 and CDR2 are SEHNR and FQNEAQ (reference sequence). Trimming stripped 5 bases from V and 9 bases from J, with 5 bases between.

The rearrangement uses TRBV6-5 and TRBJ2-1, with 8 bases lining up with TRBD1. This CDR3 has 14 amino acids. With 5 bases clipped from V and 10 bases from J, the junction kept 10 bases outside the gene matches. CDR1 is MNHEY, CDR2 SVGAGI, per germline. This CDR3 is CASSARTGKLEQFF. CDR3 in DNA: TGTGCCAGCAGTGCCCGGACAGGGAAGTTGGAGCAGTTCTTC.

The chain couples TRBV2 to TRBJ2-1; 14 bases are shared with TRBD2. Germline V CDR1 and CDR2: SNHLY, FYNNEI. The CDR3 is 19 residues long. V lost 7 bases, J lost 2 bases, and 13 bases stayed unmatched. The CDR3 coding sequence is TGTGCCAGCACCACTCGACTAGCGGGAGGGCCGCGGGCCTACAATGAGCAGTTCTTC. Translation: CASTTRLAGGPRAYNEQFF.

The rearrangement joins TRBV7-9 to TRBJ2-7, with D perhaps TRBD1 (6 bases). Trimming took off 4 bases at V and 3 bases at J, with 13 bases between the two ends. The CDR3 is 14 residues long. Per germline, CDR1 SEHNR and CDR2 FQNEAQ (reference sequence). CDR3 DNA: TGTGCCAGCAGCTCCCCGGACAGCCTCTACGAGCAGTACTTC. This encodes CASSSPDSLYEQYF.

The V gene is TRBV27, the J gene TRBJ1-1, with no clear D. The V end lost 1 base, the J end lost 1 base, and 4 bases lay between the germline ends. Germline-derived CDR1 and CDR2 are MNHEY and SMNVEV (reference sequence). The CDR3 loop spans 13 amino acids. CDR3 sequence (DNA): TGTGCCAGCAGTTTATTTCAGAACACTGAAGCTTTCTTT. It is translated as CASSLFQNTEAFF.

There are a few counts of this clone. The V gene is TRBV9, the J gene TRBJ2-3, with unresolved D. The V and J ends lost 4 bases and 6 bases respectively, with 15 bases between them. Germline values: CDR1 SGDLS, CDR2 YYNGEE. The CDR3 consists of 14 residues. Written as DNA, the CDR3 is TGTGCCAGCAGCCCCCCGAGTGAGCGCGATACGCAGTATTTT. Translated: CASSPPSERDTQYF.

This rearrangement joins TRBV11-2 to TRBJ2-1; 12 bases align to TRBD2. Germline loops: CDR1 SGHAT, CDR2 FQNNGV. Trimming at V came to 4 bases and at J to 9 bases, leaving 10 bases not matched to a gene. The CDR3 length is 16 residues. The CDR3 sequence is CASSSGLAGPQGEQFF. For the CDR3, the DNA is TGTGCCAGCAGCTCAGGACTAGCGGGGCCCCAGGGTGAGCAGTTCTTC.

J is TRBJ2-2 and V is TRBV6-6; D unclear. This CDR3 has 13 residues. Germline loops: CDR1 MNHNY, CDR2 SVGAGI (reference sequence). V was clipped by 6 bases and J by 4 bases, with 9 bases between them. CDR3 loop: CASRTMTTGELFF. CDR3 nucleotides: TGTGCCAGCAGAACCATGACCACCGGGGAGCTGTTTTTT.

This chain connects TRBV15 to TRBJ2-5; D call uncertain. In germline, CDR1 is LNHNV, CDR2 YYDKDF (reference sequence). V was cut by 5 bases and J by 2 bases, with 9 bases left in between. This CDR3 has 13 residues. CDR3 loop: CATSPGPQETQYF. CDR3 sequence (DNA): TGTGCCACCAGCCCCGGGCCTCAAGAGACCCAGTACTTC.

The chain employs TRBV5-5 and TRBJ2-1; the match to TRBD2 covers 8 bases. The CDR3 consists of 13 residues. V dropped 4 bases and J dropped 6; count of bases not matched to a gene: 3. Germline V gene sequence: CDR1 SGHKS, CDR2 YYEKEE (reference sequence). CDR3 protein: CASSKGLVNEQFF. As DNA, the CDR3 is TGTGCCAGCAGCAAGGGACTAGTCAATGAGCAGTTCTTC.

This rearrangement joins TRBV29-1 to TRBJ2-3, with 8 positions matching TRBD2. The J segment lost 2 bases and the V segment lost 4 bases, leaving 2 bases of the junction unmatched. Germline CDR1 is SQVTM and CDR2 is ANQGSEA. This CDR3 comprises 13 residues. CDR3 in amino acids: CSVGGRNTDTQYF. CDR3 DNA: TGCAGCGTTGGCGGGAGGAACACAGATACGCAGTATTTT.

This clone was counted once. The chain couples TRBV18 to TRBJ2-6; perhaps TRBD2 as D (6 bases). The V end was cut by 5 bases, the J end by 5 bases, with 22 bases between. The CDR3 is 18 residues long. Per germline, CDR1 KGHSH and CDR2 LQKENI. Written as DNA, the CDR3 is TGTGCCAGCTCAAGGGGACTGGACTTACAAAGTCGGGCCAACGTCCTGACTTTC. Translating it yields CASSRGLDLQSRANVLTF.

The CDR3 region has the DNA TGTGCCAGCAGCTCGAAAGGGGGAGCGGCCGGGGAGCTGTTTTTT. It codes for CASSSKGGAAGELFF. The V call is TRBV7-9, the J call TRBJ2-2; tentatively, D is TRBD1 (6 bases). The germline V gene has CDR1 SEHNR and CDR2 FQNEAQ (reference sequence). The CDR3 extends over 15 amino acids. Trimming took off 4 bases at V and 6 bases at J, with 15 bases between the two ends.

The J gene is TRBJ2-1, the V gene TRBV30; weak D call: TRBD2 (7 bases). Germline lookup yields CDR1 GTSNPN and CDR2 SVGIG (reference sequence). Trimming pared 5 bases from V and 0 bases from J, leaving 14 bases between. The length of the CDR3 is 15 residues. The CDR3 coding sequence is TGTGCCTGGCTTCGTAGGGGGGGCTCCTACAATGAGCAGTTCTTC. Amino acid sequence: CAWLRRGGSYNEQFF. The full variable domain, completed using reference TRBV30 and TRBJ2-1, is SQTIHQWPATLVQPVGSPLSLECTVEGTSNPNLYWYRQAAGRGLQLLFYSVGIGQISSEVPQNLSASRPQDRQFILSSKKLLLSDSGFYLCAWLRRGGSYNEQFFGPGTRLTVL.